Described below is a single TCR beta chain sequence and its context. The antigen is unknown. The data were taken from a study of cytomegalovirus exposure and HLA in healthy donors. Vbeta (60) and Jbeta (13) primers were used in the PCR. The method was immunoSEQ multiplex PCR; TCRdb's version includes in-frame clones alone and lacks a portion of them. The sample contains more than 60,000 clones, just under 80% of which appear only once. Study observations and caveats: For most TCR beta V segments, an earlier analysis put the productive rate at about 90% or about 30% of the time. TCR beta chains numbering 164 were designated cytomegalovirus-associated. An analysis was carried out at a later point. It showed that HLA-associated TCR beta chains were more clonally expanded than equally common non-associated chains.

Each donor was healthy, and each was a bone marrow donor. The CDR3 runs 13 residues. Per germline, CDR1 WNHNN and CDR2 SYGVQD (reference sequence). Trimming shortened V by 6 bases and J by 2 bases, and 9 bases separated the two germline ends. The receptor's source is a young woman in good health and CMV-seronegative. The chain carries TRBV10-1 and TRBJ2-3, with D tentatively TRBD1 (6 bases). The sequencing sample was made of PBMCs. The CDR3 DNA reads as TGCGCCAGCAGGGACAGCAACACAGATACGCAGTATTTT. Amino acid sequence: CASRDSNTDTQYF.